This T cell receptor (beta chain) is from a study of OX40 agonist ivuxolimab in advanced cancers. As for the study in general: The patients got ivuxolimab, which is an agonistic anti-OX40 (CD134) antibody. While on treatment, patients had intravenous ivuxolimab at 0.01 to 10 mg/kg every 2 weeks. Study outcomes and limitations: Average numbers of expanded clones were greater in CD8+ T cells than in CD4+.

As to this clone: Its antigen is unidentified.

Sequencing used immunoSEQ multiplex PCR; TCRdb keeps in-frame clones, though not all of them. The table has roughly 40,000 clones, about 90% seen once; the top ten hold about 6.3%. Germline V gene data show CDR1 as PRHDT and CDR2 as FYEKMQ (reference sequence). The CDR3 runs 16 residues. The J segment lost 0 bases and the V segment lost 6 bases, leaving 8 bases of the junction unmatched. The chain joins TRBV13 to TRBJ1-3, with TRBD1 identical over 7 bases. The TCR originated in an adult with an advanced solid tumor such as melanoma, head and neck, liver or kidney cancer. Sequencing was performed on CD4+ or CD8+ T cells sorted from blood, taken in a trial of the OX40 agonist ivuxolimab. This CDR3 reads CASSPNRGTSGNTIYF. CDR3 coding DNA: TGTGCCAGCAGTCCGAACAGGGGAACCTCTGGAAACACCATATATTTT.